One sample yielded the 30 T cell receptor beta chains listed below, sequenced in a study of CD8+CD57+ T cells in acquired aplastic anemia. CD8+CD57+ cell expansion had been shown by flow cytometry in patients chosen for sequencing. Profiles of TCR beta VDJ and CDR3 were generated from a genomic DNA template. Using its own MiXCR run on the reads, TCRdb lists one record per CDR3 protein. This sample has around 250,000 distinct CDR3 sequences, with roughly 82% found just once. Specimen: sorted CD4+, CD8+, or CD8+CD57+ T cells (not recorded which) from PBMCs. Receptors originate from a human donor with aplastic anemia.

Here the CDR3 reads CASGGSPGVLNTEAFF. In nucleotides, the CDR3 is TGTGCCAGCGGCGGGTCTCCCGGCGTCTTGAACACTGAAGCTTTCTTT. This chain links TRBV9 with TRBJ1-1; D call uncertain. The germline V gene encodes CDR1 SGDLS and CDR2 YYNGEE. Trimming cost V 7 bases and J 0 bases, with 19 bases left between them. The CDR3 loop spans 16 amino acids.

The chain is built from TRBV7-9 and TRBJ2-1; weak D call: TRBD2 (6 bases). Trimming took off 3 bases at V and 8 bases at J, with 20 bases between the two ends. Germline V lookup: CDR1 SEHNR, CDR2 FQNEAQ (reference sequence). This CDR3 has 16 residues. CDR3 protein: CASSFLRSGLCDEQFF. The CDR3, as DNA: TGTGCCAGCAGCTTTCTAAGAAGCGGGCTGTGTGATGAGCAGTTCTTC. Using reference TRBV7-9 and TRBJ2-1 for the parts outside the CDR3, the full variable domain is DTGVSQNPRHKITKRGQNVTFRCDPISEHNRLYWYRQTLGQGPEFLTYFQNEAQLEKSRLLSDRFSAERPKGSFSTLEIQRTEQGDSAMYLCASSFLRSGLCDEQFFGPGTRLTVL.

On this clonotype: The junction does not match germline at one end; this may be a read error. The chain carries TRBV5-1 and TRBJ2-5, with D tentatively TRBD1 (6 bases). The CDR3 loop spans 12 amino acids. In germline, CDR1 is SGHRS, CDR2 YFSETQ. The CDR3 loop reads CAGRGTRAMRYF. CDR3 nucleotides: TGTGCCGGCAGGGGTACTAGGGCAATGAGGTACTTC.

With respect to this clonotype: One end of the junction does not line up with germline, which may come from a read error. The genes are TRBV19 and TRBJ1-1, with D possibly TRBD1 on 5 matching bases. The CDR3 runs to 15 residues. Germline values: CDR1 LNHDA, CDR2 SQIVND (reference sequence). The chain's CDR3 is CASSRVRGANTEAFF. As DNA, the CDR3 is TGTGCCAGCAGTAGGGTGAGGGGAGCCAACACTGAAGCTTTCTTT.

The rearrangement uses TRBV5-4 and TRBJ2-1, with no clear D. Deletions cut 0 bases from V and 9 bases from J, with 13 bases between. The CDR3 has 14 amino acids. Germline loops: CDR1 SGHNT, CDR2 YYREEE (reference sequence). CDR3 bases: TGTGCCAGCAGCTTGGCCTTGGGCTTGGGTGAGCAGTTCTTC. It codes for CASSLALGLGEQFF.

This clonotype was counted between two and nine times. This chain joins TRBV9 and TRBJ2-4; 7 positions match TRBD2. V dropped 7 bases and J dropped 13; count of bases not matched to a gene: 11. This CDR3 has 12 residues. The germline V gene encodes CDR1 SGDLS and CDR2 YYNGEE. The CDR3 DNA follows: TGTGCCAGCGGCGGAGCGGGGAACAGACAGTACTTC. Amino acids: CASGGAGNRQYF. Drawing the rest from reference TRBV9 and TRBJ2-4, the complete variable domain is DSGVTQTPKHLITATGQRVTLRCSPRSGDLSVYWYQQSLDQGLQFLIQYYNGEERAKGNILERFSAQQFPDLHSELNLSSLELGDSALYFCASGGAGNRQYFGAGTRLSVL.

For this clonotype: The conserved final phenylalanine or tryptophan is absent from the CDR3, which likely points to a read error. The DNA is left out, because the CDR3 cannot be placed on it with certainty; the CDR3 is given as TCRdb lists it. J is TRBJ2-3 and V is TRBV9; TRBD1 was called by the table and not checked on the DNA. 13 amino acids form the CDR3, both terminal residues included. Germline V gene data show CDR1 as SGDLS and CDR2 as YYNGEE. CDR3 loop: CASGDGTARNQPL.

This clonotype was recorded only once. Sequence at one end of the junction differs from germline and may be a read error. CDR3 residues: CSAHRQYGYNF. DNA of the CDR3: TGCAGTGCTCACAGGCAATATGGCTACAACTTC. This chain connects TRBV20-1 to TRBJ2-7, with D tentatively TRBD1 (5 bases). Germline V gene lookup returns CDR1 DFQATT and CDR2 SNEGSKA (reference sequence). This CDR3 has 11 residues.

With regard to this clonotype: It is likely a read error, because the conserved phenylalanine at the end of the CDR3 is missing. The chain is built from TRBV2 and TRBJ2-1; no reliable D call. V was pared by 4 bases and J by 11 bases, with 24 bases between. Germline lookup yields CDR1 SNHLY and CDR2 FYNNEI. The CDR3 consists of 16 residues. The CDR3 bases are TGTGCCAGCAGTGCGCCGAATCAAAATCAGCACCAGCAGCAGTTCGAC. It yields the protein CASSAPNQNQHQQQFD.

The CDR3 sequence: CASSFQRSGASEEQYF. CDR3 sequence (DNA): TGTGCCAGCAGCTTTCAAAGAAGCGGCGCGAGCGAGGAGCAGTACTTC. The gene calls are TRBV7-9 and TRBJ2-5; a possible D gene is TRBD2 (5 bases). CDR1 is SEHNR, CDR2 FQNEAQ, per germline (reference sequence). Trimming removed 3 bases from V and 11 bases from J, with 25 bases in between. The CDR3 runs 16 residues.

As to this clonotype: At one of its ends the junction is not consistent with the germline gene, which may arise from a read error. The chain employs TRBV9 and TRBJ1-6; a weak D match, TRBD1 (6 bases). Germline CDR1 SGDLS, CDR2 YYNGEE. The CDR3 length is 15 residues. The CDR3 spells CASSVGGGANAQLHF. Written as DNA, the CDR3 is TGTGCCAGTAGCGTAGGCGGGGGGGCTAATGCGCAGCTCCACTTT.

The chain employs TRBV9 and TRBJ2-1; possibly TRBD1 or TRBD2 for D (5 bases each). This CDR3 comprises 16 residues. Trimming took off 3 bases at V and 14 bases at J, with 27 bases between the two ends. Germline CDR1 reads SGDLS; CDR2 reads YYNGEE. CDR3 nucleotides: TGTGCCAGCAGCGAAAACACCGGGACCACGAACACTGGGAAGTTCTTC. Translating gives CASSENTGTTNTGKFF.

V usage is TRBV5-6 and J usage is TRBJ1-5, with TRBD1 as a possible D gene (5 bases). V shed 2 bases and J shed 15 bases, with 15 bases lying between them. The CDR3 sequence is 12 residues long. Per the germline V gene, CDR1 is SGHDT and CDR2 is YYEEEE. CDR3 sequence (DNA): TGTGCCAGCAGCTTCCGAGGGGTGGGCACGCATTTT. It specifies CASSFRGVGTHF.

The V gene is TRBV5-6, the J gene TRBJ2-3; a weak D match, TRBD2 (6 bases). The CDR3 extends over 12 amino acids. CDR1 SGHDT and CDR2 YYEEEE come from the germline V gene. Trimming stripped 7 bases from V and 4 bases from J, with 10 bases between. The DNA of the CDR3 is TGTGCCAGCGGTATAGCGGCAGATACGCAGTATTTT. It specifies CASGIAADTQYF.

Concerning this clonotype itself: A read error may produce the germline difference seen at one junction end. The V call is TRBV7-3, the J call TRBJ2-5; 7 nucleotides match TRBD2. The CDR3 is 14 residues long. Germline V gene data show CDR1 as SGHTA and CDR2 as FQGTGA. As DNA, the CDR3 is TGTGCCAGCAGTCCGAACGGGAGGTGGGGGACCCAGCAGTTC. This translates into CASSPNGRWGTQQF. Full variable domain (outside the CDR3, taken from reference TRBV7-3 and TRBJ2-5): GAGVSQTPSNKVTEKGKYVELRCDPISGHTALYWYRQSLGQGPEFLIYFQGTGAADDSGLPNDRFFAVRPEGSVSTLKIQRTERGDSAVYLCASSPNGRWGTQQFGPGTRLLVL.

About this clonotype: A junction boundary mismatches the germline segment, possibly from a read error. The CDR3 sequence is CASSFWDRDTDTQF. For the CDR3, the DNA is TGTGCCAGCAGCTTCTGGGACAGGGACACAGATACGCAGTTC. This chain joins TRBV7-2 and TRBJ1-2; TRBD1 agrees at 9 bases. This CDR3 has 14 amino acids. CDR1 and CDR2 from the germline V gene are SGHTA and FQGNSA.

This clonotype occurred once. The rearrangement joins TRBV7-2 to TRBJ1-2, with D perhaps matching TRBD1 (5 bases). Trimming took 5 bases from V and 7 from J, leaving 14 bases between them. CDR1 and CDR2 (germline): SGHTA, FQGNSA. This CDR3 has 13 amino acids. The CDR3 protein is CASSQGVTGGYTF. Here the CDR3 DNA reads TGTGCCAGCAGCCAAGGGGTTACAGGTGGCTACACCTTC.

As for this clonotype: This is likely a read error, given that the CDR3 carries no conserved phenylalanine or tryptophan at its end. It is unclear where the CDR3 begins or ends on the DNA, so no DNA is shown, and the CDR3 is as TCRdb lists it. This CDR3 reads CASSSGTDTQYFDL. The V gene is TRBV2, the J gene TRBJ2-3; no check of the table's D call, TRBD1, against the DNA was made. The CDR3 totals 14 residues, both ends included. Germline CDR1 reads SNHLY; CDR2 reads FYNNEI.

Worth noting for this clonotype: This is likely a read error, given that the CDR3 carries no conserved phenylalanine or tryptophan at its end. The DNA is omitted, as the CDR3 cannot be located on it reliably, and the CDR3 follows TCRdb's listing. The genes are TRBV7-9 and TRBJ2-3. Germline V gene data show CDR1 as SEHNR and CDR2 as FQNEAQ (reference sequence). The CDR3 spans 13 amino acids, including both terminal residues. The CDR3 loop reads CASSEAGSYAAYV.

The chain couples TRBV7-8 to TRBJ2-7; D is uncertain. V lost 3 bases and J lost 4, with 25 bases in between. Germline CDR1 is SGHVS and CDR2 is FQNEAQ. The CDR3 has 18 residues. The CDR3: CASSFPAGPDTQSYEQYV. The CDR3 DNA reads TGTGCCAGCAGCTTTCCGGCAGGTCCCGATACGCAGTCTTACGAGCAGTACGTC.

For this clonotype: It is likely a read error, because the conserved phenylalanine at the end of the CDR3 is missing. No DNA is shown, since the ends of the CDR3 on it are uncertain; the CDR3 is the one TCRdb lists. The genes are TRBV7-3 and TRBJ1-1. Inclusive of both ends, the CDR3 amounts to 13 amino acids. Germline CDR1 SGHTA, CDR2 FQGTGA. CDR3 loop: CASSGVGEGAPLY.

V gene TRBV7-8 combines with J gene TRBJ2-7; the match to TRBD2 covers 9 bases. J was trimmed by 5 bases and V by 3 bases; bases with no gene match: 14. The CDR3 is 17 residues long. Germline V CDR1 and CDR2: SGHVS, FQNEAQ. The CDR3: CASSFHPDGTSYNEQYV. DNA of the CDR3: TGTGCCAGCAGCTTTCATCCAGACGGGACTAGCTACAACGAGCAGTACGTC.

In the case of this clonotype: The germline gene is not matched at one end of the junction; a read error may be the cause. The chain carries TRBV7-8 and TRBJ2-1, with no clear D. The CDR3 extends over 15 amino acids. Germline assignment: CDR1 SGHVS and CDR2 FQNEAQ. CDR3: CASSVAARSMEEQFF. The CDR3 DNA reads TGTGCCAGCAGCGTAGCCGCCCGGTCGATGGAGGAGCAGTTCTTC. Filled out from reference TRBV7-8 and TRBJ2-1, the complete variable domain reads GAGVSQSPRYKVAKRGQDVALRCDPISGHVSLFWYQQALGQGPEFLTYFQNEAQLDKSGLPSDRFFAERPEGSVSTLKIQRTQQEDSAVYLCASSVAARSMEEQFFGPGTRLTVL.

Concerning this clonotype itself: Relative to the germline gene, one junction end is altered; a read error may explain this. The genes are TRBV15 and TRBJ2-3, with D unclear. Germline V gives CDR1 LNHNV, CDR2 YYDKDF (reference sequence). This CDR3 spans 14 amino acids. This chain's CDR3 is CATSRASQPETQYF. In DNA form, the CDR3 reads TGTGCCACCAGCAGAGCGAGTCAGCCCGAGACCCAGTACTTT. Full variable domain (outside the CDR3, taken from reference TRBV15 and TRBJ2-3): DAMVIQNPRYQVTQFGKPVTLSCSQTLNHNVMYWYQQKSSQAPKLLFHYYDKDFNNEADTPDNFQSRRPNTSFCFLDIRSPGLGDTAMYLCATSRASQPETQYFGPGTRLTVL.

The V gene is TRBV7-3, the J gene TRBJ2-1; perhaps TRBD2 as D (6 bases). V dropped 5 bases and J dropped 11 bases, with 22 bases sitting between them. The CDR3 is 15 residues long. The germline V gene has CDR1 SGHTA and CDR2 FQGTGA. The CDR3 coding sequence is TGTGCCAGCAGCGAATCGAGCGGGTACAATTATAAGCAGTTCTTC. Protein sequence: CASSESSGYNYKQFF.

The V and J genes are TRBV7-8 and TRBJ2-1; tentatively, D is TRBD2 (5 bases). The CDR3 consists of 14 residues. Germline CDR1 SGHVS, CDR2 FQNEAQ. Trimming took 5 bases from V and 9 from J, leaving 17 bases between them. CDR3 protein: CASSIRSLGGEQFF. The CDR3 nucleotides read TGTGCCAGCAGCATCCGAAGCCTCGGAGGTGAGCAGTTCTTC. Looking up the rest from reference TRBV7-8 and TRBJ2-1 gives the full variable domain: GAGVSQSPRYKVAKRGQDVALRCDPISGHVSLFWYQQALGQGPEFLTYFQNEAQLDKSGLPSDRFFAERPEGSVSTLKIQRTQQEDSAVYLCASSIRSLGGEQFFGPGTRLTVL.

This rearrangement joins TRBV7-9 to TRBJ1-1, with 7 bases lining up with TRBD1. Germline loops: CDR1 SEHNR, CDR2 FQNEAQ (reference sequence). The V and J ends lost 5 bases and 14 bases, in that order; junction bases with no gene match: 20. The CDR3 covers 15 residues. CDR3 sequence (DNA): TGTGCCAGCAGCCCAGCACAGGGGCGGAACACCGGGGAGTTCTTT. It specifies CASSPAQGRNTGEFF.

J is TRBJ1-2 and V is TRBV9, with D maybe TRBD1 (5 bases). V lost 4 bases, J lost 11 bases, and 24 bases lay in between. Germline CDR1 SGDLS, CDR2 YYNGEE. The length of the CDR3 is 15 residues. CDR3 DNA: TGTGCCAGCAGCCCGACAAAGGGGTGGGAGACCCAGTACACCTTC. Encoded protein: CASSPTKGWETQYTF.

Regarding this clonotype: Compared with germline, one end of the junction differs, possibly owing to a read error. This sequence joins TRBV7-2 and TRBJ2-3, with D hard to call. Germline lookup yields CDR1 SGHTA and CDR2 FQGNSA. This CDR3 has 13 residues. The CDR3: CASSLVEAPTKHF. The DNA of the CDR3 is TGTGCCAGCAGCTTGGTAGAAGCACCCACTAAGCATTTT.

About this clonotype: An end of the junction does not agree with germline; a read error may underlie this. V gene TRBV19 combines with J gene TRBJ2-3; 7 bases agree with TRBD2. The CDR3 extends over 15 amino acids. The V gene's germline CDR1 is LNHDA and CDR2 SQIVND (reference sequence). The CDR3 loop reads CASSIASGAYNAQYF. CDR3 in DNA: TGTGCCAGTAGTATAGCTAGCGGAGCCTACAATGCGCAGTACTTT.